Below, 20 T cell receptor beta chains from the same sample are listed, as sequenced in a study of T cells after posttransplantation cyclophosphamide. TCRdb keeps only in-frame clones here, not all; method: immunoSEQ multiplex PCR. The data contain 2,500 to 3,500 clones, about 61% of them singletons. Specimen: memory CD8+ T cells sorted from blood. The receptors were gathered from a young woman in good health and a related stem cell transplant donor.

This sequence joins TRBV4-3 and TRBJ1-2; D ambiguous. V lost 0 bases and J lost 4, with 3 bases in between. The CDR3 extends over 12 amino acids. Germline CDR1 LGHNA, CDR2 YSLEER. The CDR3 coding sequence is TGCGCCAGCAGCCAAGACTTCTATGGCTACACCTTC. Encoded protein: CASSQDFYGYTF.

This clone occurred a few times. The chain joins TRBV4-3 to TRBJ2-5; maybe TRBD2 (7 bases). The CDR3 has 16 residues. The germline V gene has CDR1 LGHNA and CDR2 YSLEER. The V end was cut by 4 bases, the J end by 4 bases, with 19 bases between. The CDR3 region has the DNA TGCGCCAGCAGCCCCGAGGAAGGGGGGGGATCAGAGACCCAGTACTTC. Translation: CASSPEEGGGSETQYF.

In this sample, this clone is medium-sized. This sequence joins TRBV6-4 and TRBJ2-1; 9 bases map to TRBD1. Trimming cost V 6 bases and J 12 bases; bases outside gene matches: 12. Per germline, CDR1 MRHNA and CDR2 SNTAGT. The CDR3 extends over 14 amino acids. CDR3: CASSRTGEDLGQFF. The CDR3 bases are TGTGCCAGCAGCCGGACAGGGGAGGATCTCGGGCAGTTCTTC.

The gene calls are TRBV5-6 and TRBJ2-3; D may be TRBD2 (5 bases). Trimming removed 2 bases at V and 6 bases at J, with 13 bases between. CDR3 length: 14 amino acids. Germline-derived CDR1 and CDR2 are SGHDT and YYEEEE. The CDR3 reads CASSFLTSSDTQYF. The CDR3 region has the DNA TGTGCCAGCAGCTTCCTTACGTCTAGCGATACGCAGTATTTT.

This sequence joins TRBV6-4 and TRBJ2-1, with 11 positions matching TRBD2. CDR1 MRHNA and CDR2 SNTAGT come from the germline V gene. With 3 bases clipped from V and 4 bases from J, the junction kept 5 bases outside the gene matches. The CDR3 length is 16 residues. The CDR3 spells CASSDTSGGPYNEQFF. Here the CDR3 DNA reads TGTGCCAGCAGTGATACTAGCGGGGGCCCGTACAATGAGCAGTTCTTC.

The chain links TRBV14 to TRBJ1-1; 11 nucleotides agree with TRBD1. CDR1 and CDR2 (germline): SGHDN, FVKESK. V shed 5 bases and J 0 bases; nucleotides not matched to a gene: 2. This CDR3 contains 15 residues. The CDR3 region has the DNA TGTGCCAGCAGCGGACAGGGGGCTTTGAACACTGAAGCTTTCTTT. This translates into CASSGQGALNTEAFF.

Only a few counts were recorded for this clone. This rearrangement joins TRBV6-5 to TRBJ2-3; 11 bases line up with TRBD2. CDR1 is MNHEY and CDR2 is SVGAGI in the germline V gene. V lost 5 bases to trimming and J lost 9 bases; unmatched junction nucleotides: 10. CDR3 length: 15 residues. The CDR3 nucleotides read TGTGCCAGCAGTAAAATAGCGGGGGGGCAGGGAACGCAGTATTTT. Translating gives CASSKIAGGQGTQYF.

V usage is TRBV7-9 and J usage is TRBJ1-2; TRBD1 might be the D (5 bases). Germline V CDR1 and CDR2: SEHNR, FQNEAQ (reference sequence). Trimming left V 1 base short and J 8 bases short, with 17 bases between. The CDR3 contains 15 residues. CDR3 loop: CASSLEAQDIRGYTF. CDR3 nucleotide sequence: TGTGCCAGCAGCTTAGAAGCACAGGATATCAGGGGCTACACCTTC. The full variable domain, in which reference TRBV7-9 and TRBJ1-2 provide the parts outside the CDR3, is DTGVSQNPRHKITKRGQNVTFRCDPISEHNRLYWYRQTLGQGPEFLTYFQNEAQLEKSRLLSDRFSAERPKGSFSTLEIQRTEQGDSAMYLCASSLEAQDIRGYTFGSGTRLTVV.

This clone was seen more than once but under ten times. The CDR3, as DNA: TGTGCCAGCAGCTCAGGGGGGACAGGGCCTTATTTTGAAAAACTGTTTTTT. Protein product: CASSSGGTGPYFEKLFF. This chain connects TRBV7-8 to TRBJ1-4; TRBD1 matches 9 bases. This CDR3 comprises 17 residues. The V segment lost 4 bases and the J segment 7 bases; nucleotides outside the gene matches: 13. Per germline, CDR1 SGHVS and CDR2 FQNEAQ.

This clone was recorded a few times. The chain has TRBV6-4 and TRBJ2-3; weak D call: TRBD1 (5 bases). The CDR3 is made up of 14 amino acids. Per the germline V gene, CDR1 is MRHNA and CDR2 is SNTAGT. Trimming took off 2 bases at V and 4 bases at J, with 10 bases between the two ends. The CDR3 nucleotides are TGTGCCAGCAGTGACCTAAGGGGTTCAGATACGCAGTATTTT. This translates into CASSDLRGSDTQYF.

This clone is categorized as medium-sized. This chain uses TRBV2 with TRBJ1-6, with D maybe TRBD1 (5 bases). Germline values: CDR1 SNHLY, CDR2 FYNNEI. CDR3 length: 15 amino acids. The germline V and J ends were trimmed by 0 bases and 12 bases, with 15 bases remaining between them. In DNA, the CDR3 is TGTGCCAGCAGTGAAGCGCTTCCAGGGATGGTACCCCTCCACTTT. Amino acid sequence: CASSEALPGMVPLHF. Drawing the rest from reference TRBV2 and TRBJ1-6, the complete variable domain is EPEVTQTPSHQVTQMGQEVILRCVPISNHLYFYWYRQILGQKVEFLVSFYNNEISEKSEIFDDQFSVERPDGSNFTLKIRSTKLEDSAMYFCASSEALPGMVPLHFGNGTRLTVT.

This chain links TRBV7-3 with TRBJ2-7; 9 bases fit TRBD1. Trimming at V came to 5 bases and at J to 9 bases, leaving 14 bases not matched to a gene. This CDR3 is 15 amino acids long. Germline CDR1 SGHTA, CDR2 FQGTGA. CDR3 region: CASSHLTGGAERQYF. In DNA, the CDR3 is TGTGCCAGCAGCCACCTGACAGGGGGAGCCGAGCGGCAGTACTTC.

The chain combines TRBV7-9 with TRBJ2-1, with TRBD2 as a possible D gene (6 bases). The CDR3 is 19 amino acids. With 5 bases removed from V and 4 bases from J, the gap between germline ends came to 27 bases. Germline CDR1 reads SEHNR; CDR2 reads FQNEAQ (reference sequence). The DNA for the CDR3 is TGTGCCAGCAGCATCTTCGGTCATTTTAGCGGACCTAATTACAATGAGCAGTTCTTC. Amino acid sequence: CASSIFGHFSGPNYNEQFF.

The chain joins TRBV10-1 to TRBJ2-7; 7 bases agree with TRBD1. Trimming took 3 bases from V and 4 from J; bases not matched to a gene: 15. CDR3 length: 17 amino acids. The germline V gene encodes CDR1 WNHNN and CDR2 SYGVQD (reference sequence). CDR3 nucleotide sequence: TGCGCCAGCAGTGACCATCCGGTCGGGGACAGTGGATACGAGCAGTACTTC. Translation gives CASSDHPVGDSGYEQYF.

V gene TRBV5-4 combines with J gene TRBJ1-2, with a tentative D call TRBD1 (6 bases). This CDR3 has 13 amino acids. Germline CDR1 reads SGHNT; CDR2 reads YYREEE (reference sequence). Between the trimmed V and J ends, which lost 2 bases and 4 bases, there was a span of 9 bases. The CDR3 coding sequence is TGTGCCAGCAGCTTCCTGACAGGCTATGGCTACACCTTC. It encodes CASSFLTGYGYTF.

V and J are TRBV6-5 and TRBJ2-1; no definite D call. The germline V gene encodes CDR1 MNHEY and CDR2 SVGAGI. The CDR3 consists of 14 residues. The V and J ends lost 6 bases and 4 bases respectively, with 13 bases between them. In DNA form, the CDR3 reads TGTGCCAGCAGCCCCACGGAGCCATACAATGAGCAGTTCTTC. The encoded protein is CASSPTEPYNEQFF.

The genes are TRBV6-4 and TRBJ2-1; 10 nucleotides agree with TRBD2. V gave up 3 bases and J gave up 1 base; unmatched junction bases: 3. This CDR3 spans 16 amino acids. The germline V gene encodes CDR1 MRHNA and CDR2 SNTAGT. CDR3: CASSEEAGGSYNEQFF. The CDR3 bases are TGTGCCAGCAGTGAAGAAGCGGGGGGGTCCTACAATGAGCAGTTCTTC.

The genes are TRBV7-3 and TRBJ1-2; 7 positions agree with TRBD1. V shed 5 bases and J 7 bases; nucleotides not matched to a gene: 7. The CDR3 contains 13 residues. CDR1 SGHTA and CDR2 FQGTGA come from the germline V gene. CDR3 nucleotide sequence: TGTGCCAGCAGCACCGACAGGGCAGGTGGCTACACCTTC. Its translation is CASSTDRAGGYTF.

Of note for this clone: This sample also contains other DNA sequences that code for the same CDR3. V gene TRBV6-5 combines with J gene TRBJ2-3; 10 bases are shared with TRBD2. Germline CDR1 MNHEY, CDR2 SVGAGI. The CDR3 has 15 amino acids. Germline trimming cut 6 bases from V and 1 base from J; bases unmatched to any gene: 4. CDR3: CASRTGLAGTDTQYF. The DNA of the CDR3 is TGTGCCAGCAGAACTGGACTAGCGGGCACAGATACGCAGTATTTT.

As concerns this clone: Other DNA sequences of this sample code for an identical CDR3. The chain has TRBV7-6 and TRBJ2-7, with 8 bases fitting TRBD1. Germline-derived CDR1 and CDR2 are SGHVS and FNYEAQ. Losses at the gene ends were 1 base for V and 6 bases for J; bases not matched to a gene: 5. CDR3 length: 14 amino acids. CDR3 protein: CASSLGTGGSEQYF. Here the CDR3 DNA reads TGTGCCAGCAGCTTAGGTACAGGGGGATCCGAGCAGTACTTC.